These T cell receptor beta chains were read from a single sample in a study of naive and memory T cell subsets. TCRdb used MiXCR to reprocess the UMI-ligation and nested PCR reads, holding one entry per CDR3 protein. Of 85,000 to 130,000 distinct CDR3 sequences listed, roughly 14% are singletons. Sequencing was done on a sample of naive CD8+ T cells from blood. These receptors originate from a human donor in good health. CDR3s include the opening cysteine and the closing phenylalanine or tryptophan. A D gene is named only where the DNA matches it firmly. Clone size, where shown, is once, few, many, or a class for clones that have expanded.

abundance | j_gene | len | d_gene | v_gene | CDR3nt | CDR3aa
many | TRBJ1-1 | 12 | . | TRBV5-5 | TGTGCCAGCAGCACCCTTAGGACTGAAGCTTTCTTT | CASSTLRTEAFF
. | TRBJ2-3 | 13 | . | TRBV5-4 | TGTGCCAGCAGCTTACGCGGGGCGGATACGCAGTATTTT | CASSLRGADTQYF
. | TRBJ2-3 | 14 | . | TRBV7-3 | TGTGCCTCCAGACCAGCGGGTAATGGAGATACGCAGTATTTT | CASRPAGNGDTQYF
few | TRBJ2-4 | 20 | . | TRBV7-9 | TGTGCCAGCAGCCGGGGCCTACAGGCGACGTCTAAACAGGTCAAAAACATTCAGTACTTC | CASSRGLQATSKQVKNIQYF
. | TRBJ2-3 | 12 | . | TRBV5-4 | TGTGCCAGCAGCTTGCGGGGGGATACGCAGTATTTT | CASSLRGDTQYF
few | TRBJ1-4 | 12 | TRBD1 | TRBV2 | TGTGCCAGCAAGACAGGGGATGAAAAACTGTTTTTT | CASKTGDEKLFF
few | TRBJ2-3 | 16 | . | TRBV7-9 | TGTGCCAGCAGCTTATCGTTCGTGGGGGACACAGATACGCAGTATTTT | CASSLSFVGDTDTQYF
few | TRBJ2-7 | 14 | . | TRBV4-2 | TGTGCCAGCAGCCAAGCGATTTTTGGGGGGGAGCAGTACTTC | CASSQAIFGGEQYF
. | TRBJ2-7 | 16 | . | TRBV4-2 | TGTGCCAGCAGCCAAGATGCAGGACCGGTGATGTACGAGCAGTACTTC | CASSQDAGPVMYEQYF
. | TRBJ2-7 | 16 | TRBD1 | TRBV19 | TGTGCCAGTAGTACAATTAGGGGTGGGACAGTCTACGAGCAGTACTTC | CASSTIRGGTVYEQYF
few | TRBJ1-1 | 14 | . | TRBV20-1 | TGCAGTGCTAGCGAGGTCCTCCCCATTACCCAAGCTTTCTTT | CSASEVLPITQAFF
. | TRBJ2-1 | 16 | . | TRBV2 | TGTGCCAGCAGTGAGGATCGGACCAGCTCCTACAATGAGCAGTTCTTC | CASSEDRTSSYNEQFF
. | TRBJ2-3 | 16 | TRBD2 | TRBV19 | TGTGCCAGTAGTATATCGAAGGGACTAGCGGGAGATACGCAGTATTTT | CASSISKGLAGDTQYF
. | TRBJ2-2 | 15 | TRBD1 | TRBV5-6 | TGTGCCAGCAGCCCGGACAGGACGAACACCGGGGAGCTGTTTTTT | CASSPDRTNTGELFF
many | TRBJ2-7 | 15 | . | TRBV7-6 | TGTGCCAGCAGCTTAGGCCCGGGGAACTACTACGAGCAGTACTTC | CASSLGPGNYYEQYF
. | TRBJ2-7 | 16 | . | TRBV6-1 | TGTGCCAGCAGTGAAGCGGCGTGGCAGGGTGCCTACGAGCAGTACTTC | CASSEAAWQGAYEQYF
few | TRBJ1-4 | 15 | TRBD1 | TRBV5-6 | TGTGCCAGCAGCTCCTTGACAGGGAGAATTGAAAAACTGTTTTTT | CASSSLTGRIEKLFF
. | TRBJ1-1 | 14 | TRBD1 | TRBV4-1 | TGCGCCAGCAGCCAAAACAGGGGTCGCACTGAAGCTTTCTTT | CASSQNRGRTEAFF
few | TRBJ2-7 | 13 | . | TRBV6-2/TRBV6-3 | TGTGCCAGCAGTTACGGACTCGAGGGCGAGCAGTACTTC | CASSYGLEGEQYF
. | TRBJ2-1 | 22 | TRBD1 | TRBV10-3 | TGTGCCATCAGTGAGCCTCCAGGGACAGGGGTTCTGGGACGACCAACTGGTAATGAGCAGTTCTTC | CAISEPPGTGVLGRPTGNEQFF
. | TRBJ2-7 | 12 | . | TRBV25-1 | TGTGCCAGCAGTGAAGGACCTTACGAGCAGTACTTC | CASSEGPYEQYF
few | TRBJ2-7 | 15 | . | TRBV14 | TGTGCCAGCAGGACATCGGGTATGAATAGGTACGAGCAGTACTTC | CASRTSGMNRYEQYF
. | TRBJ1-4 | 15 | . | TRBV13 | TGTGCCAGCAGCCCTGGGGGGGCTGGGAGGGGAAAACTGTTTTTT | CASSPGGAGRGKLFF
many | TRBJ2-1 | 15 | TRBD2 | TRBV29-1 | TGCAGCGTTCCAAGCGGGATTAGCTCCTACAATGAGCAGTTCTTC | CSVPSGISSYNEQFF
many | TRBJ2-1 | 15 | TRBD2 | TRBV13 | TGTGCCAGCAGCTTCGGCGGGGGGGCCGACAATGAGCAGTTCTTC | CASSFGGGADNEQFF
many | TRBJ2-3 | 12 | . | TRBV12-3/TRBV12-4 | TGTGCCAGCAGTTTAACAAGAGATACGCAGTATTTT | CASSLTRDTQYF
few | TRBJ2-1 | 11 | . | TRBV7-9 | TGTGCCAGCGGACTTTTTCAGGAGCAGTTCTTC | CASGLFQEQFF
. | TRBJ2-7 | 14 | . | TRBV11-2 | TGTGCCAGCAGCTGCTACAGTGGGATCTACGAGCAGTACTTC | CASSCYSGIYEQYF
. | TRBJ1-1 | 14 | . | TRBV6-5 | TGTGCCAGCTTCTTGGGGGGGACGGGGACTGAAGCTTTCTTT | CASFLGGTGTEAFF
many | TRBJ2-1 | 13 | TRBD2 | TRBV30 | TGTGCCTGGAATGGGGGGAGCGGGGGTGAGCAGTTCTTC | CAWNGGSGGEQFF
. | TRBJ2-1 | 15 | . | TRBV19 | TGTGCCAGTAGTCCGAGGGCAGGGGCCTACAATGAGCAGTTCTTC | CASSPRAGAYNEQFF
many | TRBJ1-1 | 19 | TRBD1 | TRBV12-3/TRBV12-4 | TGTGCCAGCAGCATTTGGGACAGGAAGATAAGCACTAGAAGGCCTGAAGCTTTCTTT | CASSIWDRKISTRRPEAFF
. | TRBJ2-7 | 16 | TRBD1 | TRBV6-2/TRBV6-3 | TGTGCCAGCGATTTCACTCCGGGACAGGGGCCCTACGAGCAGTACTTC | CASDFTPGQGPYEQYF
once | TRBJ2-2 | 17 | . | TRBV4-3 | TGCGCCAGCAGCCAAGGTCAGCTTGTCGGGGACACCGGGGAGCTGTTTTTT | CASSQGQLVGDTGELFF
. | TRBJ2-1 | 14 | . | TRBV7-9 | TGTGCCAGCAGCTTAGTACTGATCTATAATGAGCAGTTCTTC | CASSLVLIYNEQFF
. | TRBJ2-1 | 14 | TRBD2 | TRBV24-1 | TGTGCCACCAGTGGCGGGAGCTCCTACAATGAGCAGTTCTTC | CATSGGSSYNEQFF
. | TRBJ2-3 | 12 | . | TRBV6-2/TRBV6-3 | TGTGCCAGCAGTTACCCACCCCCTACGCAGTATTTT | CASSYPPPTQYF
many | TRBJ2-7 | 13 | . | TRBV6-6 | TGTGCCAGCACCCCTCCAGGGTCAGGGGAGCAGTACTTC | CASTPPGSGEQYF
few | TRBJ2-7 | 14 | TRBD1 | TRBV20-1 | TGCAGTGCAAAACGGGACAGGGGTTTGTTCGAGCAGTACTTC | CSAKRDRGLFEQYF
few | TRBJ1-5 | 17 | TRBD1 | TRBV7-9 | TGTGCCAGCAGCTTTACCCCGACAGGGTACCCCAATCAGCCCCAGCATTTT | CASSFTPTGYPNQPQHF
many | TRBJ2-7 | 13 | . | TRBV24-1 | TGTGCCACCAGTGATTTGAATTCTTGGGACTGGCACTTC | CATSDLNSWDWHF
few | TRBJ2-1 | 16 | TRBD2 | TRBV28 | TGTGCCAGCAGTTTACTAGCGGACCTCTCCTACAATGAGCAGTTCTTC | CASSLLADLSYNEQFF
few | TRBJ1-1 | 16 | . | TRBV12-5 | TGTGCTAGTGGTTTTTGGGGCGCTTCTTTGAACACTGAAGCTTTCTTT | CASGFWGASLNTEAFF
many | TRBJ2-3 | 15 | . | TRBV5-1 | TGCGCCAGCAGCTTGTCAGGGGTTAGCACAGATACGCAGTATTTT | CASSLSGVSTDTQYF
. | TRBJ2-1 | 14 | . | TRBV20-1 | TGCAGTGCTAGAGATCGGGAAGGGAGGAATGAGCAGTTCTTC | CSARDREGRNEQFF
. | TRBJ1-2 | 14 | . | TRBV27 | TGTGCCAGCAGTTTTGGTCAGGGCGGCTATGGCTACACCTTC | CASSFGQGGYGYTF
. | TRBJ2-7 | 14 | TRBD2 | TRBV20-1 | TGCAGTGCTAGAGGGACTAGCGGGGTTTTCGAGCAGTACTTC | CSARGTSGVFEQYF